This T cell receptor beta chain originates from a study of early T cells in non-severe SARS-CoV-2 infection. Each single cDNA molecule received a unique molecular identifier. TCRdb ran MiXCR on the 5' RACE reads and lists one entry per CDR3 protein. The table includes tens of thousands of distinct CDR3 sequences, 14% detected once. The CDR3 length is 14 residues. After removal of 5 bases from V and 2 bases from J, the junction contained 3 bases not matched to a gene. Germline V CDR1 and CDR2: SEHNR, FQNEAQ (reference sequence). Material for sequencing was whole blood. This TCR was sampled from an adult who was a healthcare worker with PCR-confirmed SARS-CoV-2 infection or an uninfected control (not recorded which). This chain links TRBV7-9 with TRBJ2-5, with 9 bases fitting TRBD1. The CDR3 sequence: CASSQTGGQETQYF. CDR3 sequence (DNA): TGTGCCAGCAGCCAGACAGGGGGTCAAGAGACCCAGTACTTC. Drawing the rest from reference TRBV7-9 and TRBJ2-5, the complete variable domain is DTGVSQNPRHKITKRGQNVTFRCDPISEHNRLYWYRQTLGQGPEFLTYFQNEAQLEKSRLLSDRFSAERPKGSFSTLEIQRTEQGDSAMYLCASSQTGGQETQYFGPGTRLLVL.